This T cell receptor beta chain appears in the sequencing data of a study of OX40 agonist ivuxolimab in advanced cancers. Study background: Patients were treated with ivuxolimab, an agonistic anti-OX40 (CD134) antibody. Findings of the study overall: CD8+ T cells showed, on average, more clonal expansion than CD4+ cells. Several nonresponders also turned out to have low normalized T-cell clonal expansion.

Remarks on this clone: Its antigen remains unidentified.

Generated by immunoSEQ multiplex PCR, the TCRdb table keeps only in-frame clones and is missing some. This table holds around 75,000 clones, under 90% found once. In germline, CDR1 is SGHRS, CDR2 YFSETQ. V dropped 0 bases and J dropped 0 bases, with 16 bases sitting between them. The CDR3 is made up of 18 amino acids. V usage is TRBV5-1 and J usage is TRBJ1-3; no definite D call. Sequenced material: CD4+ or CD8+ T cells sorted from blood, taken in a trial of the OX40 agonist ivuxolimab. The sequence was collected from an adult with an advanced solid tumor such as melanoma, head and neck, liver or kidney cancer. CDR3: CASSLEVASLGSGNTIYF. Here the CDR3 DNA reads TGCGCCAGCAGCTTGGAAGTGGCCTCATTAGGCTCTGGAAACACCATATATTTT.